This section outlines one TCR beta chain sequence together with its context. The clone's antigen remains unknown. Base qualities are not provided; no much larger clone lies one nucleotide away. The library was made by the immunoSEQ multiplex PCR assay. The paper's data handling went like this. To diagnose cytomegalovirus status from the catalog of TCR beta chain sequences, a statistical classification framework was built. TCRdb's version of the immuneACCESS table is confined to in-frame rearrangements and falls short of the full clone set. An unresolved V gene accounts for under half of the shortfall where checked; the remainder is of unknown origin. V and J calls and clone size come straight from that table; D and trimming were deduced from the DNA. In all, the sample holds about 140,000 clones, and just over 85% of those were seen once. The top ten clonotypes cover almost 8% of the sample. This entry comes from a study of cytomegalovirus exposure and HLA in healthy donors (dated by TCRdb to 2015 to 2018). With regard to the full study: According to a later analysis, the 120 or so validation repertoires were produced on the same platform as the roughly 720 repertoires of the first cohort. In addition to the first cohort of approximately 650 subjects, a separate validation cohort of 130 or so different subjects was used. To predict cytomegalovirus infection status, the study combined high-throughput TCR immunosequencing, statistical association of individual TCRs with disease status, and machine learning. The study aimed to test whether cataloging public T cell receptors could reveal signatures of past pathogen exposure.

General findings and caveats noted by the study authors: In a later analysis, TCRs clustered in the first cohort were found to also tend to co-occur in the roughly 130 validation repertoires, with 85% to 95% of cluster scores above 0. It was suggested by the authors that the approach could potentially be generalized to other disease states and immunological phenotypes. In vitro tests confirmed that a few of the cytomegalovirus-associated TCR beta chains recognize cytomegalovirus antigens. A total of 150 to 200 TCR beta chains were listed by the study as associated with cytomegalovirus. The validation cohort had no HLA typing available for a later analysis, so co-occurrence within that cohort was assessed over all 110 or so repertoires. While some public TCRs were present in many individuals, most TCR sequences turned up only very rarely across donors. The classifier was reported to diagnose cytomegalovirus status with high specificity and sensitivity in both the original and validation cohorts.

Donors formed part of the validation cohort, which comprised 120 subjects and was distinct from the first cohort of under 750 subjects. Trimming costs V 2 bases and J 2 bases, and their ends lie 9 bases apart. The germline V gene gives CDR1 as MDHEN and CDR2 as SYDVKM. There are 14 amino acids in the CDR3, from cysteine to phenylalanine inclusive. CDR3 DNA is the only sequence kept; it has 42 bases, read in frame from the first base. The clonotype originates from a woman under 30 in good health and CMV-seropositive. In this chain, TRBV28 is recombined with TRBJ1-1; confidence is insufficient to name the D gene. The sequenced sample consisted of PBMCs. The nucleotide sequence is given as TGTGCCAGCAGTTTACGTACAGATAACACTGAAGCTTTCTTT. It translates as CASSLRTDNTEAFF.